The clone carrying this T cell receptor (beta chain) has a handful of counts. Its specificity is not known. This entry comes from a study of OX40 agonist ivuxolimab in advanced cancers. Across the study: The study gave patients intravenous ivuxolimab at 0.01 to 10 mg/kg every 2 weeks. Recorded diagnoses for dose-escalation patients were hepatocellular carcinoma, melanoma, renal cell or head and neck cancer. Partial responses were achieved by three patients: one hepatocellular carcinoma, two cutaneous melanoma. Notes on the study in general: By week 6 at 0.1 to 3.0 mg/kg, blood CD4+ and CD8+ T cells had expanded clonally.

Clones were sequenced by immunoSEQ multiplex PCR, and TCRdb holds only the in-frame ones, with some missing. The repertoire has around 29,000 clones, around 86% of them found once; the top ten carry about a third. The CDR3 runs to 14 residues. Germline CDR1 and CDR2: SGHKS and YYEKEE (reference sequence). J gave up 2 bases and V 3 bases, and 4 bases lay outside the gene matches. The sequence was obtained from an adult with an advanced solid tumor such as melanoma, head and neck, liver or kidney cancer. The genes are TRBV5-5 and TRBJ2-7, with TRBD1 identical over 8 bases. The specimen comprised CD4+ or CD8+ T cells sorted from blood, sampled in a trial of the OX40 agonist ivuxolimab. CDR3 region: CASSWDRTTYEQYF. CDR3 DNA sequence: TGTGCCAGCAGCTGGGACAGGACAACCTACGAGCAGTACTTC.